Shown below are 10 T cell receptor beta chains from a single sample sequenced in a study of T-cell reconstitution after alpha-beta-depleted transplantation in children. The TCRbeta library was prepared with unique molecular identifiers. TCRdb itself ran the PCR reads through MiXCR, one entry per CDR3 protein. The data contain around 380,000 distinct CDR3 sequences, approximately 11% of them singletons. The material sequenced was PBMCs from the stem cell graft donor, taken from the stem cell graft. Every receptor here comes from a human donor who donated a stem cell graft to a child with acute myeloid leukemia.

This clonotype is a singleton in its sample. The chain employs TRBV27 and TRBJ2-2; 7 bases map to TRBD2. In germline, CDR1 is MNHEY, CDR2 SMNVEV (reference sequence). J was trimmed by 6 bases and V by 10 bases; bases with no gene match: 11. The CDR3 has 14 residues. Written as DNA, the CDR3 is TGTGCCACCCATGGCGGGAGTGAGGCCGGGGAGCTGTTTTTT. This translates into CATHGGSEAGELFF.

This clonotype was seen more than once but under ten times. This CDR3 is CSVTGTGAYNEQFF. CDR3 coding DNA: TGCAGCGTAACCGGGACAGGGGCCTACAATGAGCAGTTCTTC. The V gene is TRBV29-1, the J gene TRBJ2-1; 10 bases line up with TRBD1. Trimming took 6 bases from V and 2 from J; bases not matched to a gene: 4. CDR1 SQVTM and CDR2 ANQGSEA come from the germline V gene. CDR3 length equals 14 residues.

This clonotype was detected only a few times. The chain uses TRBV7-9 and TRBJ2-1; 7 bases are shared with TRBD2. Germline V CDR1 and CDR2: SEHNR, FQNEAQ (reference sequence). With 5 bases clipped from V and 8 bases from J, the junction kept 12 bases outside the gene matches. The CDR3 consists of 15 residues. CDR3 nucleotides: TGTGCCAGCAGCGAGCGGGACGGCGGATTGGATGAGCAGTTCTTC. It codes for CASSERDGGLDEQFF.

There are a few counts of this clonotype. The V call is TRBV20-1, the J call TRBJ2-5; no definite D call. Trimming removed 6 bases from V and 5 bases from J, with 16 bases in between. Germline assignment: CDR1 DFQATT and CDR2 SNEGSKA (reference sequence). This CDR3 contains 13 residues. CDR3 region: CSAPIRLRETQYF. The CDR3 DNA follows: TGCAGTGCCCCTATTAGGCTCCGGGAGACCCAGTACTTC.

This clonotype turned up a few times. The chain combines TRBV29-1 with TRBJ2-6; a possible D gene is TRBD1 (6 bases). The V end was cut by 6 bases, the J end by 4 bases, with 13 bases between. Germline V gene sequence: CDR1 SQVTM, CDR2 ANQGSEA. The CDR3 loop spans 14 amino acids. The CDR3 DNA is TGCAGCGTCCAACAGGGATCCGGGGCCAACGTCCTGACTTTC. Translating gives CSVQQGSGANVLTF.

The V and J genes are TRBV19 and TRBJ1-1; D is undetermined. Trimming left V 6 bases short and J 0 bases short, with 5 bases between. Germline assignment: CDR1 LNHDA and CDR2 SQIVND (reference sequence). CDR3 size: 12 residues. This CDR3 is CASRTLNTEAFF. The CDR3 DNA reads as TGTGCCAGTAGGACCCTGAACACTGAAGCTTTCTTT.

There are a few counts of this clonotype. The gene calls are TRBV29-1 and TRBJ1-1, with D perhaps TRBD1 (5 bases). In germline, CDR1 is SQVTM, CDR2 ANQGSEA. The CDR3 covers 14 residues. The CDR3 sequence: CGAGWGTSRDGAFF. The DNA of the CDR3 is TGCGGGGCAGGGTGGGGAACCTCCCGAGATGGAGCTTTCTTT.

V usage is TRBV6-2 or TRBV6-3 and J usage is TRBJ1-1; the D is unclear. V shed 1 base and J shed 1 base, with 16 bases lying between them. Germline CDR1 is MNHEY and CDR2 is SVGEGT. The CDR3 covers 17 residues. For the CDR3, the DNA is TGTGCCAGCAGTTACTTCCGCGTGGAGGCGGGGAACACTGAAGCTTTCTTT. It yields the protein CASSYFRVEAGNTEAFF.

This clonotype was seen at least ten times. The CDR3 sequence: CASSGGGKRTQNEQFF. The DNA for the CDR3 is TGTGCCAGCAGCGGAGGCGGGAAGCGAACTCAGAATGAGCAGTTCTTC. The V call is TRBV9, the J call TRBJ2-1; TRBD2 might be the D (6 bases). Germline V CDR1 and CDR2: SGDLS, YYNGEE. Trimming took off 3 bases at V and 7 bases at J, with 20 bases between the two ends. The CDR3 runs 16 residues.

This chain connects TRBV13 to TRBJ2-3, with TRBD1 matching over 7 bases. CDR3 length equals 17 residues. Germline V gene lookup returns CDR1 PRHDT and CDR2 FYEKMQ (reference sequence). V lost 5 bases, J lost 0 bases, and 11 bases stayed unmatched. The DNA for the CDR3 is TGTGCCAGCAGCCCACACTTCCGGGACAGTAGCACAGATACGCAGTATTTT. It yields the protein CASSPHFRDSSTDTQYF.